This T cell receptor beta chain was found in a study of human T cells and chemical hapten exposure. Regarding time point: healthy volunteer bleed at 6 weeks. Total RNA was extracted from unfractionated whole blood. This clonotype was recorded many times. As yet, its antigen is unknown. Individual cDNA molecules had unique molecular identifiers attached to them by the library. Authors' data handling: Sampled TCR counts reached a median of around 100,000 per sample, with values ranging from roughly 23,224 to 690,600. TCRdb reprocessed the RACE reads via MiXCR and lists one record per CDR3 protein. These V and J calls are TCRdb output, not the study's own analysis. The repertoire holds some 65,000 distinct CDR3 sequences, with approximately 6.1% as singletons. Study results and caveats: Following DPC sensitization, TCRs present above 1 in 1000 frequency showed no change.

The CDR3 totals 13 residues. Germline V gives CDR1 SEHNR, CDR2 FQNEAQ (reference sequence). V was cut by 5 bases and J by 8 bases, with 15 bases left in between. This rearrangement joins TRBV7-9 to TRBJ1-2; D is uncertain. The receptor's source is a female donor in good health. Some clones in this sample may be carry-over from other donors' samples. Source material: whole blood. The CDR3: CASSMDPPGGYTF. CDR3 sequence (DNA): TGTGCCAGCAGCATGGACCCACCTGGCGGCTACACCTTC.